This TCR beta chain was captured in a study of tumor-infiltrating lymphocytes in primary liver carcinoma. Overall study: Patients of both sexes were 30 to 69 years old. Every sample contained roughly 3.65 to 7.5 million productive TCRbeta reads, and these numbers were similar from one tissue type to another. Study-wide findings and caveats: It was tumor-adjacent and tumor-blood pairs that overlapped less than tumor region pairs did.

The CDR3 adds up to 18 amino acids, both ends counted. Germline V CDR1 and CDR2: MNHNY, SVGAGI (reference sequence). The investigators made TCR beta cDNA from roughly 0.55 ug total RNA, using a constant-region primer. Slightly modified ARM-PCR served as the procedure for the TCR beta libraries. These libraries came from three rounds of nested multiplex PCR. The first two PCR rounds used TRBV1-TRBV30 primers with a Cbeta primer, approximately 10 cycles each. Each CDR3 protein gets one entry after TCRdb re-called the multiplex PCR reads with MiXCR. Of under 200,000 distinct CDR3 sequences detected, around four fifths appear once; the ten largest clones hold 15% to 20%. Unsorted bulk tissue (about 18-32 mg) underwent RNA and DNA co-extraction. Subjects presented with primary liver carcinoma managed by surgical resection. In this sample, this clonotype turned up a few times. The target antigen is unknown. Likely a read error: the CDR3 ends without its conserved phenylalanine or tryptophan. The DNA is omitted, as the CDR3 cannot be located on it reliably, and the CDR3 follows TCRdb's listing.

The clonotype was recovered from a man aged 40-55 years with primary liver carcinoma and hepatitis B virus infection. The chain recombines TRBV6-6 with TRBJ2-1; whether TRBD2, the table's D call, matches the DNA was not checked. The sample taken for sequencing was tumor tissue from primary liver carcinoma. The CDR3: CASSYSNGLAVSYNEQFS.